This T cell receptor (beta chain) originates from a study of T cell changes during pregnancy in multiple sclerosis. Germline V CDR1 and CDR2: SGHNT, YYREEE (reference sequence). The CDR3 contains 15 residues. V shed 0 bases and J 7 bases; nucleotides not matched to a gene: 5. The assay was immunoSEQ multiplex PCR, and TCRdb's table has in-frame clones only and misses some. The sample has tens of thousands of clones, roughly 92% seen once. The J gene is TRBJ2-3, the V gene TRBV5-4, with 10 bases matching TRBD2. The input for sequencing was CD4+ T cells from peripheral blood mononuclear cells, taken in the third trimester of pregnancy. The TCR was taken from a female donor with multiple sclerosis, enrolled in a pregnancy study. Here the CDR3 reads CASSLEGSGRNTQYF. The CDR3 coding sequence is TGTGCCAGCAGCTTGGAAGGTAGCGGGAGGAATACGCAGTATTTT. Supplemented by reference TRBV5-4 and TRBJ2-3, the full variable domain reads ETGVTQSPTHLIKTRGQQVTLRCSSQSGHNTVSWYQQALGQGPQFIFQYYREEENGRGNFPPRFSGLQFPNYSSELNVNALELDDSALYLCASSLEGSGRNTQYFGPGTRLTVL.